The clone carrying this T cell receptor (beta chain) was observed many times. Antigen unknown. Bulk TCR library preparation followed previously described methods with listed TCR primers. MiXCR was run by TCRdb on the PCR reads, yielding one entry per CDR3 protein. This table holds around 20,000 distinct CDR3 sequences, 17% found once. The data are from a study of molecular identifiers for immune sequencing clone quantification. Study-wide points: In CMV-specific effectors, clones above 20 copies held over 99% of molecules; naive, under 1%. Spiked Jurkat TCR RNA originating from one cell could reportedly be identified amid some 920,000 naive cells.

Naive CD8 libraries came from approximately 20,000 to 1,000,000 sorted cells with 10%, 30% or 50% RNA. The CDR3 has 14 amino acids. V lost 7 bases, J lost 1 base, and 13 bases lay in between. The TCR comes from a human donor in good health. Some libraries in this study had Jurkat cell RNA spiked in. The sequenced sample was naive CD8+ T cells from blood, with Jurkat cell RNA spiked in. Subset denoted: FACS-sorted CD8+CD4-CCR7+CD45RA+ naive T cells. V gene TRBV12-3 or TRBV12-4 combines with J gene TRBJ1-1; D unclear. CDR3 DNA sequence: TGTGCCAGCACGACACCCCATAGGAACACTGAAGCTTTCTTT. Protein product: CASTTPHRNTEAFF.